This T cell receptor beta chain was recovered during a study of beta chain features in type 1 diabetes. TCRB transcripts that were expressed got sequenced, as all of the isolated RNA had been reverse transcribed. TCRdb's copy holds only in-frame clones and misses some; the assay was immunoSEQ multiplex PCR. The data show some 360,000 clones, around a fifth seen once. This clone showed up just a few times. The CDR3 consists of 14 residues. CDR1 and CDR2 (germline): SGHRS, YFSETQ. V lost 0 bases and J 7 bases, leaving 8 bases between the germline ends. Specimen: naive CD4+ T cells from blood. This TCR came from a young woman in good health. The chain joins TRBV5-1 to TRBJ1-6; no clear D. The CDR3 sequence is CASSLAVFNSPLHF. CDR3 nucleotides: TGCGCCAGCAGCTTGGCCGTGTTCAATTCACCCCTCCACTTT.